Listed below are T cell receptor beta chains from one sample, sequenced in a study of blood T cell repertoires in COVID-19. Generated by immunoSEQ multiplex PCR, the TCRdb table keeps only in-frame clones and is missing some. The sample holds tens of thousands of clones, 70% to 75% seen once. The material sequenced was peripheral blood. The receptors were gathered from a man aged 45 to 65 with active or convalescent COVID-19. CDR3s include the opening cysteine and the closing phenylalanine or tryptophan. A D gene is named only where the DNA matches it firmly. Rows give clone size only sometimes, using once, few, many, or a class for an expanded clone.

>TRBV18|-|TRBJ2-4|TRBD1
TGTGCCAGCTCACGGACAGGGGGGGGAGAAAACATTCAGTACTTC
CASSRTGGGENIQYF
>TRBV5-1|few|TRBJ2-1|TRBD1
TGCGCCAGCATCCCCGGGACAGGGACCTACAATGAGCAGTTCTTC
CASIPGTGTYNEQFF
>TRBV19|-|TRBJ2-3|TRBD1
TGTGCCAGTGGGGGTAGGACAGGGGACACAGATACGCAGTATTTT
CASGGRTGDTDTQYF
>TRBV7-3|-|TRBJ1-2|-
TGTGCCAGCAGCTTAACGAATGCAGGGGAAGATGGCTACACCTTC
CASSLTNAGEDGYTF
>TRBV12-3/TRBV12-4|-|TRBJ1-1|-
TGTGCCAGCAGCCAGGGTCTGAACACTGAAGCTTTCTTT
CASSQGLNTEAFF
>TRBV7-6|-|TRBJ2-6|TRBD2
TGTGCCAGCAGCCCAAAGCGGGGGTTACTCTCTGGGGCCAACGTCCTGACTTTC
CASSPKRGLLSGANVLTF
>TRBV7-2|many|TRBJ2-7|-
TGTGCCAGCAGCTTAGGTCCACTAGCAACCTACGAGCAGTACTTC
CASSLGPLATYEQYF
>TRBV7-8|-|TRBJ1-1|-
TGTGCCAGCAGTTCAGGGGTGAACACTGAAGCTTTCTTT
CASSSGVNTEAFF
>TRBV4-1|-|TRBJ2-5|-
TGCGCCAGCAGCCAACAGGCCAATCGGGAGACCCAGTACTTC
CASSQQANRETQYF
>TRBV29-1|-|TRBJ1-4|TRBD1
TGCAGCGTTGCTGGGACAGGGGGGGTACGGATGGAAAAACTGTTTTTT
CSVAGTGGVRMEKLFF
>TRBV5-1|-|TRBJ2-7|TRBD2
TGCGCCAGCAGCTTGGATGGGACTAACTACGAGCAGTACTTC
CASSLDGTNYEQYF
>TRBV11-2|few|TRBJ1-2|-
TGTGCCAGCAGCCCTCAGGGGAACTATGGCTACACCTTC
CASSPQGNYGYTF
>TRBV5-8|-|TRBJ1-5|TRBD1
TGTGCCAGCAGCCAGGGACAGGGGGGCGGTCAGCCCCAGCATTTT
CASSQGQGGGQPQHF
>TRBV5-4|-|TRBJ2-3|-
TGTGCCAGCAGCCTCGACCGAGGTACGCAGTATTTT
CASSLDRGTQYF
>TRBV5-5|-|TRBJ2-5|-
TGTGCCAGCAGCCTGAATCGGGAGACCCAGTACTTC
CASSLNRETQYF
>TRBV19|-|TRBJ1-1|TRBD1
TGTGCCAGTAGGGAGACAGGGGGAGTAATGAACACTGAAGCTTTCTTT
CASRETGGVMNTEAFF
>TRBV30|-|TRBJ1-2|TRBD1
TGTGCCTGGAGTCCGGACAGGACCTACTATGGCTACACCTTC
CAWSPDRTYYGYTF
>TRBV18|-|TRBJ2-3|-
TGTGCCAGCTCACCAGAGGATACGCAGTATTTT
CASSPEDTQYF
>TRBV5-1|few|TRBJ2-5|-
TGCGCCAGCAGCCCGGGGATTGGGGTTGGGTACCAAGAGACCCAGTACTTC
CASSPGIGVGYQETQYF
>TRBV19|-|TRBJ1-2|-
TGTGCCAGTAGTATAGATCGCGACAGTTGGAATGGCTACACCTTC
CASSIDRDSWNGYTF
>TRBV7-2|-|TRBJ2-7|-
TGTGCCAGCAGCTTCGGTCGCGAGCAGTACTTC
CASSFGREQYF
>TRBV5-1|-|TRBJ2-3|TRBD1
TGCGCCAGCAGCTTATTCACCGGGACAGGGGATCGCACAGATACGCAGTATTTT
CASSLFTGTGDRTDTQYF
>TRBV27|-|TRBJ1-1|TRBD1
TGTGCCAGCAGCCCTCGGGGGACAGGGATGAACACTGAAGCTTTCTTT
CASSPRGTGMNTEAFF
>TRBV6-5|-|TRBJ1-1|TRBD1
TGTGCCAGCAGTTATCAGGGGGGCCTCCGGTCCACTGAAGCTTTCTTT
CASSYQGGLRSTEAFF
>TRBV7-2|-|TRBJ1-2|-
TGTGCCAGCAGCTTCGGTGGACAGATCTATGGCTACACCTTC
CASSFGGQIYGYTF
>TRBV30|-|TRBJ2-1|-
TGTGCCTGGAGTCTTACTAGAAATGAGCAGTTCTTC
CAWSLTRNEQFF
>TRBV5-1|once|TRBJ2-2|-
TGCGCCAGCAGCGCCCACAGGGAGGGCGGGGAGCTGTTTTTT
CASSAHREGGELFF
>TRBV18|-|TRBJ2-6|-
TGTGCCAGCTCACTATTCTGGGCTCAAGGGGCCAACGTCCTGACTTTC
CASSLFWAQGANVLTF
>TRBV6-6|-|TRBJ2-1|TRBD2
TGTGCCAGCAGTCAGACTAGCGGGGGGAGTAGTGAGCAGTTCTTC
CASSQTSGGSSEQFF
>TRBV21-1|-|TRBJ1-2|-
TGTGCCAGCAGCTCACAGGTACTTAACTATGGCTACACCTTC
CASSSQVLNYGYTF
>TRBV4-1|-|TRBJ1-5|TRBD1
TGCGCCAGCAGCCAAGATGGACCGGGACAGGGTAATCAGCCCCAGCATTTT
CASSQDGPGQGNQPQHF
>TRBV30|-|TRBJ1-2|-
TGTGCCTGGAGTGCGGGCAGGGGTCCCTATGGCTACACCTTC
CAWSAGRGPYGYTF
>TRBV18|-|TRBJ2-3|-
TGTGCCAGCTCACCGGCGGGGCGGAGCACAGATACGCAGTATTTT
CASSPAGRSTDTQYF
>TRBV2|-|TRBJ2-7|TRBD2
TGTGCCAGCAGGGGAGGGGAGGAGGCCTACGAGCAGTACTTC
CASRGGEEAYEQYF
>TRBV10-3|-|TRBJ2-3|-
TGTGCCATCAGTGAAGGAGGGAAGGGCACAGATACGCAGTATTTT
CAISEGGKGTDTQYF